The 5 T cell receptor beta chains below come from one sample, sequenced in a study of beta chain features in type 1 diabetes. Study conclusions and caveats: In all four CD4+ subsets, TCRB CDR3 length was significantly, moderately reduced in type 1 diabetes.

Isolated RNA was reverse transcribed in full, so expressed TCRB transcripts were sequenced. This table comes from immunoSEQ multiplex PCR, and its TCRdb copy is limited to in-frame clones, with some not included. This repertoire shows 100,000 to 150,000 clones, about 10% found once; its top ten account for over 0.6%. Their antigens remain unidentified. Sample: central memory CD4+ T cells from blood. Receptors originate from a man aged 25-45 years with type 1 diabetes.

The V and J genes are TRBV10-3 and TRBJ2-7, with TRBD1 matching over 8 bases. Unmatched junction bases numbered 9, after V lost 0 bases and J lost 5 bases. The CDR3 sequence is 16 residues long. Germline loops: CDR1 ENHRY, CDR2 SYGVKD. The CDR3, as DNA: TGTGCCATCAGTGAGTCGAACGCGGGACAGGTCGACGAGCAGTACTTC. Protein product: CAISESNAGQVDEQYF.

This clone was found a few times. V is TRBV7-6 and J is TRBJ2-5, with 11 bases matching TRBD2. Unmatched junction bases numbered 4, after V lost 6 bases and J lost 7 bases. CDR3 size: 13 residues. From germline, CDR1 is SGHVS and CDR2 FNYEAQ. The chain's CDR3 is CASSGTSGRTQYF. The CDR3 nucleotides read TGTGCCAGCAGTGGGACTAGCGGCCGGACCCAGTACTTC.

This clone was counted only a few times. The rearrangement links TRBV5-4 to TRBJ2-1; 7 positions agree with TRBD1. Germline CDR1 SGHNT, CDR2 YYREEE (reference sequence). The CDR3 totals 15 residues. Trimming cost V 4 bases and J 11 bases; bases outside gene matches: 15. CDR3 bases: TGTGCCAGCAGCCTCAAGAAGGGGGCGTTAGACAAGCAGTTCTTC. This sequence encodes CASSLKKGALDKQFF.

As for this clone: Other DNA variants within this sample encode the same CDR3. The chain combines TRBV9 with TRBJ1-1; perhaps TRBD1 as D (5 bases). The CDR3 is 12 amino acids. CDR1 and CDR2 from the germline V gene are SGDLS and YYNGEE. The germline V and J ends were trimmed by 3 bases and 5 bases, with 8 bases remaining between them. The CDR3 DNA is TGTGCCAGCAGCGGGGGGGGGACTGAAGCTTTCTTT. Translated: CASSGGGTEAFF.

This clone has only a few counts. The chain is built from TRBV6-1 and TRBJ1-5; TRBD1 might be the D (6 bases). The germline V gene encodes CDR1 MNHNS and CDR2 SASEGT. V gave up 7 bases and J gave up 6 bases, with 13 bases separating them. The CDR3 contains 13 residues. The CDR3 sequence is CASNLDRSQPQHF. The CDR3 DNA is TGTGCCAGCAACCTGGACAGATCTCAGCCCCAGCATTTT.